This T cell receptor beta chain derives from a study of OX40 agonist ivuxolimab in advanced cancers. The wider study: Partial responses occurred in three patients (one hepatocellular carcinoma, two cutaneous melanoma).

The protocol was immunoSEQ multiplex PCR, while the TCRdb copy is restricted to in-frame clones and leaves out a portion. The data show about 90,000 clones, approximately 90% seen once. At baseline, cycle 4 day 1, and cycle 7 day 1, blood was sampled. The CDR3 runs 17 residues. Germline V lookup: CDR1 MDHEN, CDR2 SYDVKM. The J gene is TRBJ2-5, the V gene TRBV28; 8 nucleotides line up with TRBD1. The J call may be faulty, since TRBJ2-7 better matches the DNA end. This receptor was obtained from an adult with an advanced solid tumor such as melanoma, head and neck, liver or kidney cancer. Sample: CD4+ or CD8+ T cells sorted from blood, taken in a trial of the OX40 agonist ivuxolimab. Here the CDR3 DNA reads TGTGCCAGCAGTCAAACCATCCGGGACAGGCACTCCTACGAGCAGTACTTC. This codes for CASSQTIRDRHSYEQYF.